One sample yielded the 21 T cell receptor beta chains listed below, sequenced in a study of T-cell reconstitution after alpha-beta-depleted transplantation in children. Unique molecular identifiers were used in preparing the TCRbeta library. TCRdb independently ran MiXCR on the PCR reads; one entry per CDR3 protein. The sample has around 240,000 distinct CDR3 sequences, roughly 7.7% seen once; the top ten hold almost 6.5%. This material consisted of PBMCs, mostly from graft donor cells, taken 180 days after TCRalphabeta/CD19-depleted stem cell transplant. These receptor sequences come from a male patient younger than 18 who had a stem cell transplant for acute lymphoblastic leukemia, so the T cells may come from the graft donor.

This clonotype was detected many times. The V and J genes are TRBV12-3 or TRBV12-4 and TRBJ2-2; 9 positions match TRBD1. Trimming took 4 bases from V and 4 from J; bases not matched to a gene: 4. This CDR3 contains 15 residues. CDR3 region: CASSSGQGGTGELFF. CDR3 nucleotides: TGTGCCAGCAGTTCGGGACAGGGAGGCACCGGGGAGCTGTTTTTT.

The genes are TRBV4-2 and TRBJ2-2, with D perhaps matching TRBD2 (5 bases). Germline V gene lookup returns CDR1 LGHNA and CDR2 YNFKEQ. The CDR3 has 16 residues. V dropped 9 bases and J dropped 2 bases, with 19 bases sitting between them. As DNA, the CDR3 is TGTGCCAGGGGCCCCGGGGTCCTTTACAACACCGGGGAGCTGTTTTTT. Residues: CARGPGVLYNTGELFF.

This clonotype was detected ten times or more. V and J are TRBV5-1 and TRBJ1-4; D is unresolved. Trimming left V 2 bases short and J 6 bases short, with 11 bases between. The CDR3 consists of 14 residues. CDR1 and CDR2 from the germline V gene are SGHRS and YFSETQ. DNA for the CDR3: TGCGCCAGCAGCTTAGCGAGGAGGGATGAAAAACTGTTTTTT. Translation: CASSLARRDEKLFF.

As to this clonotype: A single base separates this from a much larger clone, so it may be a read error. This chain uses TRBV20-1 with TRBJ2-7; weak D call: TRBD2 (5 bases). The DNA end is more similar to TRBJ2-1, so the J call may be wrong. This CDR3 has 15 amino acids. CDR1 is DFQATT and CDR2 is SNEGSKA in the germline V gene (reference sequence). CDR3 region: CSARRYISDHYEQFF. In DNA, the CDR3 is TGCAGTGCTAGGAGATACATTAGCGACCATTACGAGCAGTTCTTC.

This clonotype was seen repeatedly, ten times or more. The chain links TRBV2 to TRBJ2-3, with TRBD1 identical over 10 bases. Germline V gives CDR1 SNHLY, CDR2 FYNNEI. This CDR3 has 17 residues. The junction had 12 bases not matched to a gene; V was cut back by 3 bases and J by 6 bases. CDR3: CASSDRDRGRPMDTQYF. In nucleotides, the CDR3 is TGTGCCAGCAGTGATAGGGACAGGGGTCGACCCATGGATACGCAGTATTTT.

This clonotype was seen only a few times. V gene TRBV10-3 combines with J gene TRBJ2-2; D possibly corresponds to TRBD1 (6 bases). Trimming cost V 3 bases and J 7 bases, with 9 bases left between them. Germline CDR1 and CDR2: ENHRY and SYGVKD. The CDR3 sequence is 13 residues long. CDR3 amino acids: CAISDLGGGELFF. CDR3 sequence (DNA): TGTGCCATCAGTGACCTAGGGGGCGGGGAGCTGTTTTTT.

There are many counts of this clonotype. This rearrangement joins TRBV12-3 or TRBV12-4 to TRBJ1-2; D uncertain. The CDR3 consists of 14 residues. The germline V and J ends were trimmed by 1 base and 4 bases, with 10 bases remaining between them. The DNA for the CDR3 is TGTGCCAGCAGTTTAGGTCCAGGTTCCTATGGCTACACCTTC. Its protein is CASSLGPGSYGYTF.

This clonotype was seen at least ten times. This rearrangement joins TRBV20-1 to TRBJ1-1; no firm D call. The CDR3 spans 13 residues. The V end lost 6 bases, the J end lost 5 bases, and 16 bases lay between the germline ends. The V gene's germline CDR1 is DFQATT and CDR2 SNEGSKA (reference sequence). This CDR3 is CSAVQDGITEAFF. CDR3 DNA sequence: TGCAGTGCGGTCCAGGACGGGATAACTGAAGCTTTCTTT.

This clonotype came up many times. V is TRBV20-1 and J is TRBJ1-4; D unclear. The germline V and J ends were trimmed by 2 bases and 2 bases, with 12 bases remaining between them. The CDR3 covers 15 residues. Germline V gene data show CDR1 as DFQATT and CDR2 as SNEGSKA (reference sequence). The CDR3 reads CSARRAVSTNEKLFF. CDR3 in DNA: TGCAGTGCTAGACGGGCTGTGTCGACTAATGAAAAACTGTTTTTT.

This clonotype was seen repeatedly, ten times or more. The chain joins TRBV12-5 to TRBJ1-2, with D perhaps matching TRBD1 (5 bases). The CDR3 has 13 amino acids. Germline V gene sequence: CDR1 LGHNT, CDR2 FRNRAP. The germline V and J ends were trimmed by 3 bases and 6 bases, with 11 bases remaining between them. This chain's CDR3 is CASGFLGPDGYTF. CDR3 bases: TGTGCTAGTGGTTTCCTGGGGCCTGATGGCTACACCTTC.

This clonotype was detected only a few times. The chain recombines TRBV6-1 with TRBJ2-7; D is possibly TRBD1 (6 bases). Germline CDR1 is MNHNS and CDR2 is SASEGT. Trimming removed 6 bases from V and 0 bases from J, with 12 bases in between. CDR3 size: 14 residues. Here the CDR3 DNA reads TGTGCCAGCAGGGGGCAGGGGAGCTCCTACGAGCAGTACTTC. Translating it yields CASRGQGSSYEQYF.

The rearrangement links TRBV5-4 to TRBJ2-7; possible D gene TRBD2, 7 bases. CDR3 length: 16 amino acids. Trimming removed 2 bases from V and 3 bases from J, with 18 bases in between. The germline V gene has CDR1 SGHNT and CDR2 YYREEE (reference sequence). CDR3 region: CASSFGRGALRYEQYF. The DNA for the CDR3 is TGTGCCAGCAGCTTCGGTCGGGGGGCCCTACGCTACGAGCAGTACTTC.

This clonotype was found many times. The chain carries TRBV18 and TRBJ2-1, with 10 bases lining up with TRBD2. The CDR3 extends over 16 amino acids. The V gene end was trimmed by 5 bases and the J gene end by 7 bases; junction bases not matched to a gene: 11. Germline CDR1 is KGHSH and CDR2 is LQKENI. The CDR3 DNA reads TGTGCCAGCTCATTATCACTAGCGGGGCCGGGGAATGAGCAGTTCTTC. It specifies CASSLSLAGPGNEQFF.

This clonotype was seen many times. This chain links TRBV2 with TRBJ1-1; D unresolved. The CDR3 contains 15 residues. The V gene lost 4 bases and the J gene lost 0 bases, with 12 bases spanning the gap. Germline CDR1 is SNHLY and CDR2 is FYNNEI. CDR3 region: CASSVTPFMNTEAFF. For the CDR3, the DNA is TGTGCCAGCAGTGTAACCCCTTTTATGAACACTGAAGCTTTCTTT.

This clonotype was seen ten or more times. The chain employs TRBV25-1 and TRBJ2-3; the D gene is possibly TRBD2 (5 bases). This CDR3 is built from 13 residues. Germline lookup yields CDR1 MGHDK and CDR2 SYGVNS. Trimming left V 8 bases short and J 5 bases short, with 14 bases between. CDR3 sequence (DNA): TGTGCCAGCGTCGGTGTCCGGGGAGATACGCAGTATTTT. This encodes CASVGVRGDTQYF. Full variable domain (rest looked up from reference TRBV25-1 and TRBJ2-3): EADIYQTPRYLVIGTGKKITLECSQTMGHDKMYWYQQDPGMELHLIHYSYGVNSTEKGDLSSESTVSRIRTEHFPLTLESARPSHTSQYLCASVGVRGDTQYFGPGTRLTVL.

This clonotype has at least ten counts. The chain employs TRBV6-1 and TRBJ2-5; D not certain. The V and J ends lost 1 base and 7 bases respectively, with 4 bases between them. Germline V lookup: CDR1 MNHNS, CDR2 SASEGT. The CDR3 has 11 residues. The CDR3 spells CASSEVGTQYF. The CDR3 nucleotides read TGTGCCAGCAGTGAAGTGGGGACCCAGTACTTC.

This clonotype has ten or more counts. This chain connects TRBV12-3 or TRBV12-4 to TRBJ2-7; TRBD2 agrees at 7 bases. The CDR3 contains 15 residues. V trimming: 7 bases; J trimming: 0 bases; junction bases outside the gene matches: 9. CDR3 DNA sequence: TGTGCCAGCAACTCTGAACTAGCGTTCTCCTACGAGCAGTACTTC. Translating it yields CASNSELAFSYEQYF.

Many counts were recorded for this clonotype. CDR3 in DNA: TGCAGTGCCCAGGGGTACGAGCAGTACTTC. This gives the protein CSAQGYEQYF. This chain joins TRBV20-1 and TRBJ2-7; D is possibly TRBD1 (6 bases). The CDR3 is 10 residues long. V lost 6 bases to trimming and J lost 4 bases, with 7 bases between them. Germline CDR1 is DFQATT and CDR2 is SNEGSKA (reference sequence).

This clonotype has ten or more counts. This chain connects TRBV6-2 or TRBV6-3 to TRBJ2-2; D unclear. Trimming removed 1 base from V and 2 bases from J, with 8 bases in between. The CDR3 is 15 residues long. Germline assignment: CDR1 MNHEY and CDR2 SVGEGT. The CDR3 DNA reads TGTGCCAGCAGTTACTTTGTTCATAACACCGGGGAGCTGTTTTTT. It encodes CASSYFVHNTGELFF.

This clonotype was seen at least ten times. The CDR3 loop is CSARADRGAYEQYF. The DNA of the CDR3 is TGCAGTGCTAGGGCGGACAGGGGTGCCTACGAGCAGTACTTC. This chain connects TRBV20-1 to TRBJ2-7; 9 positions agree with TRBD1. The CDR3 has 14 amino acids. The J segment lost 2 bases and the V segment lost 3 bases, leaving 5 bases of the junction unmatched. In germline, CDR1 is DFQATT, CDR2 SNEGSKA (reference sequence).

This chain joins TRBV12-3 or TRBV12-4 and TRBJ2-1; 15 bases agree with TRBD2. This CDR3 spans 18 amino acids. Trimming at V came to 4 bases and at J to 0 bases, leaving 4 bases not matched to a gene. CDR3 region: CASSSGLAGGRSYNEQFF. As DNA, the CDR3 is TGTGCCAGCAGTTCGGGACTAGCGGGAGGTCGCTCCTACAATGAGCAGTTCTTC.